Listed here are 19 T cell receptor beta chains from one sample, sequenced in a study of post-analysis software for immune sequencing data. Study-wide results and limits: Patients had higher frequencies than controls of about 5 TRBV segments, including TRBV5-6, TRBV5-1 and TRBV20-1.

Their recognized antigens are unknown. Every TCR beta cDNA library bore unique molecular identifiers. Each CDR3 protein is one row after TCRdb ran MiXCR on the PCR reads. Of approximately 630,000 distinct CDR3 sequences listed, approximately 60% are singletons. The source material was blood. The receptor source for this set is a girl aged 2-10 years with multiple sclerosis.

The rearrangement links TRBV27 to TRBJ2-1; D perhaps matches TRBD2 (5 bases). The CDR3 sequence is 16 residues long. V was pared by 3 bases and J by 1 base, with 13 bases between. Germline lookup yields CDR1 MNHEY and CDR2 SMNVEV (reference sequence). The CDR3 spells CASSFYGELSYNEQFF. The CDR3 coding sequence is TGTGCCAGCAGTTTTTACGGGGAATTGTCCTACAATGAGCAGTTCTTC.

In its sample, this clonotype was seen a few times. The chain employs TRBV6-2 or TRBV6-3 and TRBJ1-2, with D possibly TRBD1 on 5 matching bases. The V end was cut by 6 bases, the J end by 3 bases, with 20 bases between. The CDR3 contains 16 residues. Germline V gives CDR1 MNHEY, CDR2 SVGEGT. The CDR3, as DNA: TGTGCCAGCAGCGGACACAGACTCCGGGGCGACTATGGCTACACCTTC. Residues: CASSGHRLRGDYGYTF.

The rearrangement links TRBV3-1 to TRBJ2-7; D call uncertain. The CDR3 length is 14 residues. Deletions cut 2 bases from V and 6 bases from J, with 14 bases between. Germline-derived CDR1 and CDR2 are LGHDT and YNNKEL (reference sequence). This CDR3 is CASSQIEVHGEQYF. The CDR3 DNA reads TGTGCCAGCAGCCAAATCGAGGTACACGGCGAGCAGTACTTC.

This rearrangement joins TRBV12-3 or TRBV12-4 to TRBJ2-7, with TRBD1 as a possible D gene (6 bases). The CDR3 spans 14 residues. V was pared by 4 bases and J by 9 bases, with 19 bases between. CDR3 bases: TGTGCCAGCAGTTCCAACACAGGGAACCTAGGGCAGTACTTC. Residues: CASSSNTGNLGQYF.

The rearrangement links TRBV5-6 to TRBJ2-3; 9 bases match TRBD1. Trimming cost V 3 bases and J 6 bases; bases outside gene matches: 2. The CDR3 has 13 residues. Per the germline V gene, CDR1 is SGHDT and CDR2 is YYEEEE. In DNA form, the CDR3 reads TGTGCCAGCAGCTGGACAGGGGACGATACGCAGTATTTT. This codes for CASSWTGDDTQYF.

This clonotype was seen only a few times. The V and J genes are TRBV7-2 and TRBJ1-4; possibly TRBD1 for D (6 bases). CDR1 and CDR2 from the germline V gene are SGHTA and FQGNSA. V dropped 8 bases and J dropped 10 bases, with 17 bases sitting between them. The CDR3 is 13 amino acids. The CDR3 bases are TGTGCCAGCGGCTATCGGCGGGGGGCAAAACTGTTTTTT. Translated: CASGYRRGAKLFF.

This clonotype was seen a handful of times. This chain joins TRBV12-3 or TRBV12-4 and TRBJ1-2; 10 positions match TRBD1. The CDR3 has 15 amino acids. The trim removed 6 bases at V and 7 bases at J, leaving 11 bases unmatched. The CDR3 sequence is CASSPETGGARGYTF. For the CDR3, the DNA is TGTGCCAGCAGCCCGGAGACAGGGGGCGCACGTGGCTACACCTTC.

V usage is TRBV7-9 and J usage is TRBJ2-1; 7 nucleotides align to TRBD2. The V gene end was trimmed by 6 bases and the J gene end by 7 bases; junction bases not matched to a gene: 6. The CDR3 has 13 residues. Germline V lookup: CDR1 SEHNR, CDR2 FQNEAQ (reference sequence). The CDR3 sequence is CASRSAGSNEQFF. For the CDR3, the DNA is TGTGCCAGCAGGTCAGCGGGAAGTAATGAGCAGTTCTTC.

This clonotype was seen a single time. The rearrangement joins TRBV20-1 to TRBJ2-1; 10 nucleotides agree with TRBD2. The CDR3 runs to 14 residues. Trimming removed 3 bases from V and 7 bases from J; junction bases left unmatched: 6. The V gene's germline CDR1 is DFQATT and CDR2 SNEGSKA (reference sequence). The CDR3 reads CSASWSGRENEQFF. The DNA of the CDR3 is TGCAGTGCTAGCTGGAGCGGGAGGGAGAATGAGCAGTTCTTC.

This clonotype appeared once. This sequence joins TRBV3-1 and TRBJ1-5; the D gene is possibly TRBD1 (5 bases). Per the germline V gene, CDR1 is LGHDT and CDR2 is YNNKEL (reference sequence). Trimming left V 0 bases short and J 5 bases short, with 11 bases between. CDR3 size: 15 residues. The CDR3 region has the DNA TGTGCCAGCAGCCAAGAGAGGGACCCGCATCAGCCCCAGCATTTT. Encoded protein: CASSQERDPHQPQHF.

This chain joins TRBV10-3 and TRBJ2-5; D not certain. Near its end, the DNA agrees better with TRBJ2-7, so the J call may be wrong. Germline lookup yields CDR1 ENHRY and CDR2 SYGVKD. The CDR3 extends over 14 amino acids. CDR3 sequence reads: CAISEGFSNSEQYF. The DNA of the CDR3 is TGTGCCATCAGTGAGGGGTTCAGCAACTCCGAGCAGTACTTC.

This clonotype has only a few counts. The chain uses TRBV27 and TRBJ2-7, with D perhaps matching TRBD1 (5 bases). This CDR3 spans 13 amino acids. The germline V gene has CDR1 MNHEY and CDR2 SMNVEV (reference sequence). V gave up 5 bases and J gave up 7 bases, with 15 bases separating them. This CDR3 reads CASSATAAGEQYF. The CDR3 region has the DNA TGTGCCAGCAGTGCGACAGCAGCCGGGGAGCAGTACTTC.

The V and J genes are TRBV4-2 and TRBJ2-1; D gene uncertain. V was trimmed by 0 bases and J by 7 bases, leaving 16 bases between them. The V gene's germline CDR1 is LGHNA and CDR2 YNFKEQ. The CDR3 length is 16 residues. The CDR3 nucleotides read TGTGCCAGCAGCCAAGAATTAAGAACACCGATGAATGAGCAGTTCTTC. The encoded protein is CASSQELRTPMNEQFF.

The gene calls are TRBV27 and TRBJ2-3; 9 bases match TRBD1. Germline V lookup: CDR1 MNHEY, CDR2 SMNVEV (reference sequence). The CDR3 is 15 residues long. V trimming: 2 bases; J trimming: 3 bases; junction bases outside the gene matches: 3. The CDR3 DNA is TGTGCCAGCAGTTTAGGGGGGACAGGGACAGATACGCAGTATTTT. Amino acid sequence: CASSLGGTGTDTQYF.

The genes are TRBV12-3 or TRBV12-4 and TRBJ1-2, with TRBD1 matching over 7 bases. J gave up 8 bases and V 5 bases, and 8 bases lay outside the gene matches. The CDR3 totals 13 residues. The CDR3 loop reads CASSPGTEHGYTF. CDR3 in DNA: TGTGCCAGCAGTCCCGGGACAGAACACGGCTACACCTTC.

V and J are TRBV10-3 and TRBJ1-2; D is undetermined. CDR1 ENHRY and CDR2 SYGVKD come from the germline V gene. The CDR3 sequence is 13 residues long. Trimming took off 9 bases at V and 8 bases at J, with 19 bases between the two ends. The CDR3 DNA is TGTGCCATGCAATTGGACGCCTCCGAGGGCTACACCTTC. It encodes CAMQLDASEGYTF.

The V call is TRBV4-3, the J call TRBJ1-1; the D is unclear. The CDR3 runs 12 residues. The V gene lost 4 bases and the J gene lost 8 bases, with 11 bases spanning the gap. The germline gives CDR1 LGHNA, CDR2 YSLEER. The DNA of the CDR3 is TGCGCCAGCAGCCTGAACGGGAGGGAAGCTTTCTTT. Translating gives CASSLNGREAFF.

The genes are TRBV27 and TRBJ2-3, with D perhaps assigned TRBD1 or TRBD2 (5 bases each). V was pared by 5 bases and J by 2 bases, with 14 bases between. The CDR3 extends over 15 amino acids. Germline lookup yields CDR1 MNHEY and CDR2 SMNVEV (reference sequence). The CDR3 loop is CASSTFGAPTDTQYF. The CDR3, as DNA: TGTGCCAGCAGTACCTTCGGGGCGCCCACAGATACGCAGTATTTT.

The genes are TRBV12-3 or TRBV12-4 and TRBJ1-2; no clear D gene. This CDR3 has 13 amino acids. Trimming pared 2 bases from V and 5 bases from J, leaving 9 bases between. The CDR3 spells CASSLSREYGYTF. CDR3 in DNA: TGTGCCAGCAGTTTATCGAGAGAGTATGGCTACACCTTC.